This T cell receptor beta chain was obtained from a study of blood T cell repertoires in COVID-19. Study information: Some COVID-19 samples were acute and others convalescent; all came from the United States, Italy and Spain. T cells, B-cell-depleted T cells, or PBMCs supplied cDNA or gDNA.

A remark on this clone: This same CDR3 is encoded by further DNA sequences in the sample.

TCRdb's copy holds only in-frame clones and misses some; the assay was immunoSEQ multiplex PCR. The data hold 150,000 to 200,000 clones, with around 90% observed a single time. Germline CDR1 SQVTM, CDR2 ANQGSEA. J was trimmed by 2 bases and V by 3 bases; bases with no gene match: 1. The CDR3 contains 13 residues. The sequence came from a human donor in a cohort sampled during active COVID-19. The J gene is TRBJ1-5, the V gene TRBV29-1, with TRBD1 matching over 7 bases. The sequencing input was peripheral blood. CDR3 sequence reads: CSVETGRNQPQHF. As DNA, the CDR3 is TGCAGCGTTGAGACAGGGCGCAATCAGCCCCAGCATTTT.